The 8 T cell receptor beta chains below were found in one sample sequenced in a study of OX40 agonist ivuxolimab in advanced cancers. Sequenced by immunoSEQ multiplex PCR; TCRdb stores in-frame clones only, minus some. The sample has about 150,000 clones; 94% are singletons. This material consisted of CD4+ or CD8+ T cells sorted from blood, taken in a trial of the OX40 agonist ivuxolimab. The receptors originated from an adult with an advanced solid tumor such as melanoma, head and neck, liver or kidney cancer.

This rearrangement joins TRBV15 to TRBJ1-3; 8 nucleotides agree with TRBD1. This CDR3 is built from 18 residues. Germline CDR1 and CDR2: LNHNV and YYDKDF (reference sequence). J lost 2 bases, V lost 1 base, and 10 bases had no gene match. For the CDR3, the DNA is TGTGCCACCAGCAGAGGTCTGGACCCGACAGGGGCTGGAAACACCATATATTTT. It is translated as CATSRGLDPTGAGNTIYF.

The chain carries TRBV7-2 and TRBJ1-3; TRBD1 is a possible D gene (5 bases). The CDR3 has 15 amino acids. The germline V gene encodes CDR1 SGHTA and CDR2 FQGNSA. Trimming pared 3 bases from V and 0 bases from J, leaving 9 bases between. Here the CDR3 DNA reads TGTGCCAGCAGCTTTTTGGACATCTCTGGAAACACCATATATTTT. It codes for CASSFLDISGNTIYF.

The chain employs TRBV7-6 and TRBJ2-6; perhaps TRBD1 as D (6 bases). V was pared by 2 bases and J by 0 bases, with 20 bases between. CDR1 SGHVS and CDR2 FNYEAQ come from the germline V gene. The CDR3 totals 20 residues. The CDR3 DNA is TGTGCCAGCAGCTTAAAACAGTACTCAGGGGCCAACTCTGGGGCCAACGTCCTGACTTTC. Its protein is CASSLKQYSGANSGANVLTF.

The chain couples TRBV7-8 to TRBJ1-1, with 7 bases fitting TRBD1. CDR1 is SGHVS and CDR2 is FQNEAQ in the germline V gene. The ends lost 5 bases at V and 8 bases at J; junction bases unmatched: 8. The CDR3 is made up of 13 amino acids. The CDR3 nucleotides are TGTGCCAGCAGCACCGGACAGGCCACCGAAGCTTTCTTT. Protein sequence: CASSTGQATEAFF.

The chain links TRBV5-8 to TRBJ1-4, with D perhaps matching TRBD1 (6 bases). V lost 4 bases and J 4 bases, leaving 14 bases between the germline ends. CDR1 is SGHTS and CDR2 is YDEGEE in the germline V gene. The CDR3 is 15 residues long. The CDR3: CASSRTGRDNEKLFF. DNA for the CDR3: TGTGCCAGCAGCCGAACAGGGAGGGATAATGAAAAACTGTTTTTT.

A single count supports this clone. The V gene is TRBV15, the J gene TRBJ2-2; possibly TRBD1 for D (5 bases). Germline V gene data show CDR1 as LNHNV and CDR2 as YYDKDF (reference sequence). The CDR3 has 18 amino acids. V gave up 1 base and J gave up 2 bases, with 17 bases separating them. CDR3 bases: TGTGCCACCAGCAGAGCAATAGGGGCGACAGTTAACACCGGGGAGCTGTTTTTT. It translates to CATSRAIGATVNTGELFF.

The V call is TRBV5-1, the J call TRBJ2-7; 7 bases align to TRBD1. Losses at the gene ends were 2 bases for V and 4 bases for J; bases not matched to a gene: 9. The germline gives CDR1 SGHRS, CDR2 YFSETQ. The CDR3 consists of 15 residues. In DNA, the CDR3 is TGCGCCAGCAGCTTTCTTGCAGGACAGGAATACGAGCAGTACTTC. Translated, it gives CASSFLAGQEYEQYF.

V and J are TRBV7-2 and TRBJ2-2; D may be TRBD2 (5 bases). V was cut by 5 bases and J by 4 bases, with 17 bases left in between. This CDR3 is built from 16 residues. The germline gives CDR1 SGHTA, CDR2 FQGNSA. The CDR3 nucleotides are TGTGCCAGCAGCCCCCGTGACTATCCGACCACCGGGGAGCTGTTTTTT. Translated: CASSPRDYPTTGELFF.